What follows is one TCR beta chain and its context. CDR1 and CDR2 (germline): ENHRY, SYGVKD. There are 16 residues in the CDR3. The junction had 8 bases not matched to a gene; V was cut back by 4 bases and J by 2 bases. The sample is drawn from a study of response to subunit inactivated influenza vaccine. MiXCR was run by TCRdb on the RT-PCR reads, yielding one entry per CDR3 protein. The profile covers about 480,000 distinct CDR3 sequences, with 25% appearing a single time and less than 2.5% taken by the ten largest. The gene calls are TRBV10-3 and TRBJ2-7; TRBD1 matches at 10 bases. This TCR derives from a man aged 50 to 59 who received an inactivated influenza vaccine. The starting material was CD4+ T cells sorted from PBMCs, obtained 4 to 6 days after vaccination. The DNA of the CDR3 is TGTGCCATCAGTGCGAGGACAGGGGGAACTGCCTACGAGCAGTACTTC. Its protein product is CAISARTGGTAYEQYF.